The 18 T cell receptor beta chains below all came from one sample that was sequenced in a study of blood T cell repertoires in COVID-19. Assay: immunoSEQ multiplex PCR; the TCRdb copy retains only in-frame clones and omits some. This sample carries approximately 170,000 clones, roughly 88% of them seen once, and the ten largest clones take approximately 1.2%. The specimen was peripheral blood. The source of these receptors is a man in his sixties who had recovered from COVID-19.

The rearrangement joins TRBV19 to TRBJ1-5; the D gene is possibly TRBD1 (5 bases). Germline V gene sequence: CDR1 LNHDA, CDR2 SQIVND (reference sequence). V lost 4 bases and J lost 3, with 10 bases in between. This CDR3 contains 14 residues. CDR3 nucleotide sequence: TGTGCCAGTAGTAAAGGACAAATCAATCAGCCCCAGCATTTT. Amino acids: CASSKGQINQPQHF.

This chain uses TRBV2 with TRBJ1-1; 8 bases line up with TRBD1. The ends lost 6 bases at V and 0 bases at J; junction bases unmatched: 6. Germline lookup yields CDR1 SNHLY and CDR2 FYNNEI. The CDR3 consists of 15 residues. CDR3 in amino acids: CASRERTGMNTEAFF. The CDR3 region has the DNA TGTGCCAGCAGGGAGAGGACAGGGATGAACACTGAAGCTTTCTTT.

DNA for the CDR3: TGTGCCAGTAGAGGGACAGGGGGCATCGATGAGCAGTTCTTC. It specifies CASRGTGGIDEQFF. This chain uses TRBV19 with TRBJ2-1; 12 bases are shared with TRBD1. The length of the CDR3 is 14 residues. V dropped 6 bases and J dropped 8; count of bases not matched to a gene: 5. Germline V gene sequence: CDR1 LNHDA, CDR2 SQIVND (reference sequence).

This clone has a single count. The V gene is TRBV5-1, the J gene TRBJ2-5, with D possibly being TRBD2 (7 bases). Germline CDR1 reads SGHRS; CDR2 reads YFSETQ. The CDR3 has 16 amino acids. V was clipped by 4 bases and J by 5 bases, with 21 bases between them. The CDR3 here is CASSPSGGGGWETQYF. For the CDR3, the DNA is TGCGCCAGCAGCCCCTCCGGCGGCGGGGGCTGGGAGACCCAGTACTTC. The whole variable domain, filled in from reference TRBV5-1 and TRBJ2-5, reads KAGVTQTPRYLIKTRGQQVTLSCSPISGHRSVSWYQQTPGQGLQFLFEYFSETQRNKGNFPGRFSGRQFSNSRSEMNVSTLELGDSALYLCASSPSGGGGWETQYFGPGTRLLVL.

This clone was observed a few times. The rearrangement links TRBV6-1 to TRBJ1-2; 11 nucleotides agree with TRBD1. Per the germline V gene, CDR1 is MNHNS and CDR2 is SASEGT. The CDR3 runs to 15 residues. V lost 2 bases, J lost 6 bases, and 5 bases stayed unmatched. In DNA, the CDR3 is TGTGCCAGCAGTGAAACCCGGACAGGGGGCGATGGCTACACCTTC. It encodes CASSETRTGGDGYTF.

This clone was counted at least ten times. The chain recombines TRBV28 with TRBJ2-1; possibly TRBD1 for D (6 bases). V was trimmed by 8 bases and J by 8 bases, leaving 13 bases between them. Germline CDR1 reads MDHEN; CDR2 reads SYDVKM. The length of the CDR3 is 12 residues. The CDR3 DNA is TGTGCCAGCTCAGAGGGGGTACATGAGCAGTTCTTC. Translation gives CASSEGVHEQFF.

This clone was counted a single time. The chain recombines TRBV15 with TRBJ2-7, with D tentatively TRBD1 (5 bases). This CDR3 contains 15 residues. Trimming stripped 1 base from V and 0 bases from J, with 10 bases between. The germline V gene has CDR1 LNHNV and CDR2 YYDKDF (reference sequence). The CDR3 spells CATSRATTASYEQYF. The CDR3 DNA is TGTGCCACCAGCAGAGCGACGACAGCCTCCTACGAGCAGTACTTC.

This chain joins TRBV6-5 and TRBJ2-5; TRBD1 matches at 8 bases. This CDR3 comprises 13 residues. With V trimmed by 5 bases and J by 4 bases, 3 bases remained unmatched. Germline V gene data show CDR1 as MNHEY and CDR2 as SVGAGI. Here the CDR3 reads CASSNTGGETQYF. In DNA form, the CDR3 reads TGTGCCAGCAGTAATACAGGGGGAGAGACCCAGTACTTC.

This rearrangement joins TRBV5-1 to TRBJ2-5, with 10 bases matching TRBD2. The CDR3 sequence is 14 residues long. The germline gives CDR1 SGHRS, CDR2 YFSETQ. With 6 bases clipped from V and 5 bases from J, the junction kept 7 bases outside the gene matches. CDR3 coding DNA: TGCGCCAGCACCCCACAGACTAGCGGGGAGACCCAGTACTTC. Residues: CASTPQTSGETQYF.

This clone was counted a single time. The chain carries TRBV2 and TRBJ2-3; D is undetermined. Germline CDR1 reads SNHLY; CDR2 reads FYNNEI. V dropped 8 bases and J dropped 2 bases, with 11 bases sitting between them. The length of the CDR3 is 13 residues. The CDR3 bases are TGTGCCAGCTCCGTGGAGACCACAGATACGCAGTATTTT. Amino acid sequence: CASSVETTDTQYF.

The rearrangement uses TRBV7-8 and TRBJ1-5; maybe TRBD1 (5 bases). The CDR3 sequence is 12 residues long. Trimming took off 4 bases at V and 6 bases at J, with 7 bases between the two ends. Germline V lookup: CDR1 SGHVS, CDR2 FQNEAQ. The CDR3 sequence: CASSYGGQPQHF. Here the CDR3 DNA reads TGTGCCAGCAGCTACGGGGGTCAGCCCCAGCATTTT.

In its sample, this clone was seen a few times. The rearrangement uses TRBV11-1 and TRBJ2-2; 9 bases map to TRBD2. Germline CDR1 SGHAT, CDR2 FQDESV (reference sequence). This CDR3 is built from 16 residues. V was clipped by 5 bases and J by 3 bases; unmatched bases: 7. CDR3 nucleotide sequence: TGTGCCAGCAGCCCCCGGCGACTAGCGGACACCGGGGAGCTGTTTTTT. This encodes CASSPRRLADTGELFF.

V gene TRBV10-3 combines with J gene TRBJ2-3, with D possibly being TRBD2 (5 bases). Trimming shortened V by 1 base and J by 2 bases, and 7 bases separated the two germline ends. This CDR3 is built from 14 residues. Germline CDR1 reads ENHRY; CDR2 reads SYGVKD. DNA for the CDR3: TGTGCCATCAGTGAGTTTCGGGACACAGATACGCAGTATTTT. It yields the protein CAISEFRDTDTQYF.

The chain couples TRBV3-1 (or the pseudogene TRBV3-2) to TRBJ2-2, with TRBD2 matching over 9 bases. V was pared by 2 bases and J by 0 bases, with 4 bases of the junction left unmatched. Germline CDR1 reads LGHDT; CDR2 reads YNNKEL (reference sequence). This CDR3 is built from 17 residues. CDR3 bases: TGTGCCAGCAGCCAATACCTAGCGGGGACGAACACCGGGGAGCTGTTTTTT. This codes for CASSQYLAGTNTGELFF.

The rearrangement joins TRBV5-1 to TRBJ1-4, with 10 bases matching TRBD1. Germline V lookup: CDR1 SGHRS, CDR2 YFSETQ. V trimming: 5 bases; J trimming: 4 bases; junction bases outside the gene matches: 5. The length of the CDR3 is 15 residues. CDR3 DNA sequence: TGCGCCAGCAGTTGGGGACAGGGGATTAATGAAAAACTGTTTTTT. Its protein is CASSWGQGINEKLFF.

V gene TRBV15 combines with J gene TRBJ2-5, with 8 bases matching TRBD2. The V and J ends lost 1 base and 1 base, in that order; junction bases with no gene match: 2. This CDR3 is built from 15 residues. Germline CDR1 and CDR2: LNHNV and YYDKDF (reference sequence). For the CDR3, the DNA is TGTGCCACCAGCAGAGCGGGGGGGGGCCAAGAGACCCAGTACTTC. This gives the protein CATSRAGGGQETQYF.

The chain uses TRBV5-4 and TRBJ1-2; 8 nucleotides align to TRBD1. V dropped 4 bases and J dropped 6; count of bases not matched to a gene: 14. The CDR3 totals 16 residues. Germline CDR1 reads SGHNT; CDR2 reads YYREEE (reference sequence). CDR3 sequence reads: CASSPGQGQVLDGYTF. CDR3 sequence (DNA): TGTGCCAGCAGCCCCGGACAGGGTCAGGTTCTTGATGGCTACACCTTC.

The chain uses TRBV20-1 and TRBJ2-2; no reliable D call. CDR1 is DFQATT and CDR2 is SNEGSKA in the germline V gene (reference sequence). Trimming removed 3 bases at V and 5 bases at J, with 4 bases between. The CDR3 is 11 residues long. The DNA of the CDR3 is TGCAGTGCTAGCCGGACCGGGGAGCTGTTTTTT. Translation gives CSASRTGELFF.